These T cell receptor beta chains were read from a single sample in a study of CD8 T cells in Susac syndrome. TCRdb recomputed calls from the immunoSEQ multiplex PCR reads with MiXCR, one row per CDR3 protein. The sample has under 200,000 distinct CDR3 sequences; more than 85% are singletons. Input material: CD4+ T cells from PBMCs. These receptors were obtained from a human donor with Susac syndrome. Each CDR3 is given with its conserved first and last residue. Each record gives: CDR3 length, V gene, clone size, D gene, J gene, CDR3 DNA, CDR3 protein. D genes are given only for firm matches. Clone size is stated in some rows and not others, as once, few, many or a class when expanded.

len: 15
v_gene: TRBV3-1
abundance: NA
d_gene: NA
j_gene: TRBJ2-4
CDR3nt: TGTGCCAGCAGCCAAGATCCCAGGAGCCTAAACATTCAGTACTTC
CDR3aa: CASSQDPRSLNIQYF

len: 14
v_gene: TRBV18
abundance: NA
d_gene: TRBD1
j_gene: TRBJ1-2
CDR3nt: TGTGCCAGCTCACCCCGGGACAGTGGCTATGGCTACACCTTC
CDR3aa: CASSPRDSGYGYTF

len: 19
v_gene: TRBV3-1
abundance: NA
d_gene: NA
j_gene: TRBJ2-4
CDR3nt: TGTGCCAGCAGCCAAGATTTCGTACGACGGATCGTAAGGGAAAACATTCAGTACTTC
CDR3aa: CASSQDFVRRIVRENIQYF

len: 13
v_gene: TRBV6-5
abundance: NA
d_gene: NA
j_gene: TRBJ1-1
CDR3nt: TGTGCCAGCAGTCAACAGGGAATCACTGAAGCTTTCTTT
CDR3aa: CASSQQGITEAFF

len: 14
v_gene: TRBV4-1
abundance: NA
d_gene: NA
j_gene: TRBJ2-3
CDR3nt: TGCGCCAGCAGCCAAGATCGGGGGACAGATACGCAGTATTTT
CDR3aa: CASSQDRGTDTQYF

len: 15
v_gene: TRBV3-1
abundance: once
d_gene: TRBD2
j_gene: TRBJ2-7
CDR3nt: TGTGCCAGCAGCCCCAGGACTAGCGGGAGTTTCGAGCAGTACTTC
CDR3aa: CASSPRTSGSFEQYF

len: 14
v_gene: TRBV19
abundance: NA
d_gene: TRBD2
j_gene: TRBJ2-2
CDR3nt: TGTGCCAGTAGTACGACTAGCGTTACCGGGGAGCTGTTTTTT
CDR3aa: CASSTTSVTGELFF

len: 15
v_gene: TRBV5-1
abundance: NA
d_gene: NA
j_gene: TRBJ2-5
CDR3nt: TGCGCCAGCAGCGCCTATCTTGCGGGAAGGGAGACCCAGTACTTC
CDR3aa: CASSAYLAGRETQYF

len: 15
v_gene: TRBV29-1
abundance: NA
d_gene: TRBD1
j_gene: TRBJ1-2
CDR3nt: TGCAGCGGGGAGCCGTACGGGACAGGGGATAATGGCTACACCTTC
CDR3aa: CSGEPYGTGDNGYTF

len: 14
v_gene: TRBV5-1
abundance: NA
d_gene: NA
j_gene: TRBJ1-1
CDR3nt: TGCGCCAGCAGCTTGCCGGGGTCCGCCACTGAAGCTTTCTTT
CDR3aa: CASSLPGSATEAFF

len: 14
v_gene: TRBV5-1
abundance: once
d_gene: TRBD1
j_gene: TRBJ1-1
CDR3nt: TGCGCCAGCAGCGCAGGGGGCTCGGGCACTGAAGCTTTCTTT
CDR3aa: CASSAGGSGTEAFF

len: 12
v_gene: TRBV12-3/TRBV12-4
abundance: NA
d_gene: NA
j_gene: TRBJ1-4
CDR3nt: TGTGCCAGCAGTCCACAAAGGGGGGAACTGTTTTTT
CDR3aa: CASSPQRGELFF

len: 13
v_gene: TRBV29-1
abundance: NA
d_gene: TRBD1
j_gene: TRBJ2-3
CDR3nt: TGCAGCGTCCGACAGGGCGGCACAGATACGCAGTATTTT
CDR3aa: CSVRQGGTDTQYF

len: 14
v_gene: TRBV10-3
abundance: NA
d_gene: NA
j_gene: TRBJ1-3
CDR3nt: TGTGCCATCAGTGAGTCAACACGAGAAAACACCATATATTTT
CDR3aa: CAISESTRENTIYF

len: 15
v_gene: TRBV3-1
abundance: NA
d_gene: NA
j_gene: TRBJ2-7
CDR3nt: TGTGCCAGCAGCCAAGAGGGACGGACCTCCTACGAGCAGTACTTC
CDR3aa: CASSQEGRTSYEQYF

len: 15
v_gene: TRBV3-1
abundance: NA
d_gene: NA
j_gene: TRBJ1-2
CDR3nt: TGTGCCAGCAGCCCTCCGGGGGCAGAGACCTATGGCTACACCTTC
CDR3aa: CASSPPGAETYGYTF

len: 14
v_gene: TRBV20-1
abundance: NA
d_gene: NA
j_gene: TRBJ2-2
CDR3nt: TGCAGTGCTAGGACTGTATCGAACACCGGGGAGCTGTTTTTT
CDR3aa: CSARTVSNTGELFF

len: 12
v_gene: TRBV20-1
abundance: once
d_gene: NA
j_gene: TRBJ2-7
CDR3nt: TGCAGTGCTAGAGGGACGACCGGCGAGCAGTACTTC
CDR3aa: CSARGTTGEQYF

len: 15
v_gene: TRBV20-1
abundance: NA
d_gene: TRBD2
j_gene: TRBJ2-7
CDR3nt: TGCAGTGCTGAGACGACTAGCGGGGGGGCCTACGAGCAGTACTTC
CDR3aa: CSAETTSGGAYEQYF

len: 12
v_gene: TRBV30
abundance: NA
d_gene: NA
j_gene: TRBJ1-1
CDR3nt: TGTGCCTGGAGCCCCAACTTCGCAAAAGCTTTCTTT
CDR3aa: CAWSPNFAKAFF

len: 14
v_gene: TRBV4-1
abundance: NA
d_gene: NA
j_gene: TRBJ1-2
CDR3nt: TGCGCCAGCAGCCTACAGGGAGAGTACTATGGCTACACCTTC
CDR3aa: CASSLQGEYYGYTF

len: 13
v_gene: TRBV2
abundance: NA
d_gene: TRBD1
j_gene: TRBJ1-2
CDR3nt: TGTGCCAGCAGGGGGACAGTTTATGATGGCTACACCTTC
CDR3aa: CASRGTVYDGYTF

len: 16
v_gene: TRBV3-1
abundance: once
d_gene: TRBD1
j_gene: TRBJ1-6
CDR3nt: TGTGCCAGCAGCCTGGACAGGGGCTCCTATAATTCACCCCTCCACTTT
CDR3aa: CASSLDRGSYNSPLHF

len: 14
v_gene: TRBV13
abundance: NA
d_gene: NA
j_gene: TRBJ1-2
CDR3nt: TGTGCCAGCAGTCAGAGAAGACAGGTCTATGGCTACACCTTC
CDR3aa: CASSQRRQVYGYTF

len: 15
v_gene: TRBV5-5
abundance: NA
d_gene: NA
j_gene: TRBJ1-3
CDR3nt: TGTGCCAGCAGCCGGACAGAATACTCTGGAAACACCATATATTTT
CDR3aa: CASSRTEYSGNTIYF

len: 15
v_gene: TRBV14
abundance: NA
d_gene: NA
j_gene: TRBJ2-7
CDR3nt: TGTGCCAGCAGCCGGGAACGAGGGACCGCCTACGAGCAGTACTTC
CDR3aa: CASSRERGTAYEQYF

len: 13
v_gene: TRBV30
abundance: NA
d_gene: NA
j_gene: TRBJ1-2
CDR3nt: TGTGCCTGGAGTCCGGGGGGGCTCGGGGGCTACACCTTC
CDR3aa: CAWSPGGLGGYTF

len: 16
v_gene: TRBV11-1
abundance: NA
d_gene: NA
j_gene: TRBJ2-1
CDR3nt: TGTGCCAGCAGAGACCAGCGGAAGCGCTCCTACAATGAGCAGTTCTTC
CDR3aa: CASRDQRKRSYNEQFF

len: 14
v_gene: TRBV9
abundance: NA
d_gene: NA
j_gene: TRBJ1-2
CDR3nt: TGTGCCAGCAGCGTAGACGGGAAGGGCTATGGCTACACCTTC
CDR3aa: CASSVDGKGYGYTF

len: 15
v_gene: TRBV20-1
abundance: NA
d_gene: NA
j_gene: TRBJ1-3
CDR3nt: TGCAGTGCTACCCAGACAGGCGACTCTGGAAACACCATATATTTT
CDR3aa: CSATQTGDSGNTIYF

len: 13
v_gene: TRBV25-1
abundance: NA
d_gene: NA
j_gene: TRBJ2-7
CDR3nt: TGTGCCAGCAGTAGGAACTCCTATTACGAGCAGTACTTC
CDR3aa: CASSRNSYYEQYF

len: 14
v_gene: TRBV19
abundance: NA
d_gene: TRBD1
j_gene: TRBJ2-7
CDR3nt: TGTGCCAGTCGATTTACAGGGGCGAGCCACGAGCAGTACTTC
CDR3aa: CASRFTGASHEQYF

len: 15
v_gene: TRBV27
abundance: NA
d_gene: NA
j_gene: TRBJ2-2
CDR3nt: TGTGCCACCAAAAAGGGAGCGGTGAACACCGGGGAGCTGTTTTTT
CDR3aa: CATKKGAVNTGELFF

len: 13
v_gene: TRBV20-1
abundance: once
d_gene: TRBD1
j_gene: TRBJ2-2
CDR3nt: TGCAGTGCTAGAAACAGGGGGCCCGGGGAGCTGTTTTTT
CDR3aa: CSARNRGPGELFF

len: 16
v_gene: TRBV3-1
abundance: NA
d_gene: NA
j_gene: TRBJ1-1
CDR3nt: TGTGCCAGCAGCCAAGCTGTGGGGGGCGCTCACACTGAAGCTTTCTTT
CDR3aa: CASSQAVGGAHTEAFF

len: 14
v_gene: TRBV20-1
abundance: NA
d_gene: NA
j_gene: TRBJ2-7
CDR3nt: TGCAGTGCACCACCCCGGGGGCAGTCCTACGAGCAGTACTTC
CDR3aa: CSAPPRGQSYEQYF